This record concerns one T cell receptor beta chain sequence. The method was immunoSEQ multiplex PCR; TCRdb's version includes in-frame clones alone and lacks a portion of them. The data show some 73,000 clones, approximately 86% seen once. The data derive from a study of blood T cell repertoires in COVID-19. Background on the study: COVID-19 samples collected from the United States, Italy and Spain covered acute and convalescent phases.

The germline CDR1 and CDR2 sequences are MNHEY and SMNVEV (reference sequence). There are 14 residues in the CDR3. V lost 5 bases, J lost 2 bases, and 3 bases stayed unmatched. The chain carries TRBV27 and TRBJ2-1; 7 nucleotides match TRBD2. The origin of this receptor is a man older than 75 with COVID-19, enrolled during active disease. Sequenced material: peripheral blood. CDR3 in amino acids: CASSGLVAYNEQFF. Here the CDR3 DNA reads TGTGCCAGCAGTGGACTAGTCGCCTACAATGAGCAGTTCTTC.